This T cell receptor (beta chain) was obtained from a study of brain T cells in children with intractable seizures. Method: immunoSEQ multiplex PCR; TCRdb's copy keeps in-frame clones and lacks some. Counted here are 65,000 to 85,000 clones, 90% to 95% occurring once; the ten biggest clones make up roughly 1.5%. The CDR3 is 16 amino acids. Looked up from germline, CDR1 is SGDLS and CDR2 is YYNGEE. Trimming took 4 bases from V and 3 from J; bases not matched to a gene: 7. V usage is TRBV9 and J usage is TRBJ1-2; TRBD1 aligns across 12 bases. This TCR came from a boy under three years old with tuberous sclerosis and intractable seizures. The source material was peripheral blood, sampled at surgery. CDR3 protein: CASSTRDRGPDYGYTF. The CDR3 nucleotides are TGTGCCAGCAGCACGCGGGACAGGGGGCCTGACTATGGCTACACCTTC. Drawing the rest from reference TRBV9 and TRBJ1-2, the complete variable domain is DSGVTQTPKHLITATGQRVTLRCSPRSGDLSVYWYQQSLDQGLQFLIQYYNGEERAKGNILERFSAQQFPDLHSELNLSSLELGDSALYFCASSTRDRGPDYGYTFGSGTRLTVV.